This T cell receptor (beta chain) came from a study of T cells in Graves' hyperthyroidism and ophthalmopathy. About the study: Peripheral blood was drawn at first diagnosis, prior to all treatment. Overall study findings and caveats: In the blood, most expanded thyroid clonotypes above 0.001 appeared as well.

The CDR3 contains 14 residues. Germline V gives CDR1 SGHRS, CDR2 YFSETQ. The germline V and J ends were trimmed by 1 base and 5 bases, with 11 bases remaining between them. The CDR3 regions of TCR beta were amplified from RNA transcripts. HTBI primers drove first-round RT-PCR of the TCR CDR3. TCRdb fed the multiplex PCR reads into MiXCR, producing one record per CDR3 protein. This sample yields a few hundred thousand distinct CDR3 sequences, of which approximately 25% are seen a single time; 70% to 75% belongs to the top ten. In this sample, this clonotype turned up many times. Its antigen is unidentified.

The chain uses TRBV5-1 and TRBJ2-3; tentative D call: TRBD2 (5 bases). The sample taken for sequencing was blood. The origin of this receptor is a man in his fifties with Graves' hyperthyroidism. CDR3 sequence (DNA): TGCGCCAGCAGCTTGTTGCGGGCGGGAGATACGCAGTATTTT. This codes for CASSLLRAGDTQYF.